These 17 T cell receptor beta chains were all obtained from the same sample, sequenced in a study of cytomegalovirus exposure and HLA in healthy donors. Researchers ran the PCR with 60 Vbeta and 13 Jbeta primers. Repertoires were generated with immunoSEQ multiplex PCR, while TCRdb's copy carries only in-frame clones and drops some. The data hold hundreds of thousands of clones, with around 80% observed a single time. The specimen was PBMCs. These receptors all stem from a boy aged 2 to 10 in good health and CMV-seronegative.

The chain's CDR3 is CASSVGHKRDTQYF. CDR3 DNA: TGTGCCAGCAGCGTAGGACATAAGCGGGATACGCAGTATTTT. This chain uses TRBV9 with TRBJ2-3; tentative D call: TRBD2 (5 bases). V lost 0 bases, J lost 6 bases, and 11 bases lay in between. CDR3 length: 14 amino acids. CDR1 is SGDLS and CDR2 is YYNGEE in the germline V gene.

The chain has TRBV5-6 and TRBJ2-2, with TRBD1 matching 7 bases. V gave up 5 bases and J gave up 0 bases; unmatched junction bases: 7. Looked up from germline, CDR1 is SGHDT and CDR2 is YYEEEE. The CDR3 extends over 16 amino acids. For the CDR3, the DNA is TGTGCCAGCAGAATAATGACAGGGACGAACACCGGGGAGCTGTTTTTT. Translating it yields CASRIMTGTNTGELFF.

The J gene is TRBJ2-5, the V gene TRBV27; possible D gene TRBD1, 6 bases. The germline V gene encodes CDR1 MNHEY and CDR2 SMNVEV (reference sequence). The CDR3 contains 15 residues. V lost 8 bases, J lost 2 bases, and 18 bases lay in between. The CDR3 here is CASSTVDRPQETQYF. CDR3 DNA sequence: TGTGCCAGCTCAACTGTTGACAGGCCTCAAGAGACCCAGTACTTC.

V gene TRBV5-4 combines with J gene TRBJ1-2; 12 bases align to TRBD1. J gave up 3 bases and V 3 bases, and 9 bases lay outside the gene matches. This CDR3 is 17 amino acids long. The germline V gene has CDR1 SGHNT and CDR2 YYREEE (reference sequence). As DNA, the CDR3 is TGTGCCAGCAGCTCCCGGGACAGGGGGCTGGTCGACTATGGCTACACCTTC. Amino acid sequence: CASSSRDRGLVDYGYTF.

The CDR3 region is CATSRDRGTGNEKLFF. CDR3 bases: TGTGCCACCAGCAGAGATCGGGGGACAGGGAATGAAAAACTGTTTTTT. The rearrangement joins TRBV15 to TRBJ1-4, with TRBD1 identical over 9 bases. Germline values: CDR1 LNHNV, CDR2 YYDKDF (reference sequence). This CDR3 contains 16 residues. V dropped 0 bases and J dropped 5; count of bases not matched to a gene: 4.

The chain links TRBV5-5 to TRBJ1-2; 9 bases line up with TRBD1. The CDR3 loop spans 13 amino acids. Germline CDR1 and CDR2: SGHKS and YYEKEE (reference sequence). The junction had 2 bases not matched to a gene; V was cut back by 4 bases and J by 4 bases. The CDR3 sequence: CASSPGQGYGYTF. DNA for the CDR3: TGTGCCAGCAGCCCGGGACAGGGCTATGGCTACACCTTC. The full variable domain, rest sourced from reference TRBV5-5 and TRBJ1-2, is DAGVTQSPTHLIKTRGQQVTLRCSPISGHKSVSWYQQVLGQGPQFIFQYYEKEERGRGNFPDRFSARQFPNYSSELNVNALLLGDSALYLCASSPGQGYGYTFGSGTRLTVV.

This clone was seen once. For the CDR3, the DNA is TGTGCCAGCAGCTTGGGGGGGGCCATCACAGATACGCAGTATTTT. Residues: CASSLGGAITDTQYF. The chain employs TRBV7-3 and TRBJ2-3; a weak D match, TRBD2 (7 bases). Germline V gene data show CDR1 as SGHTA and CDR2 as FQGTGA. The V end was cut by 3 bases, the J end by 2 bases, with 12 bases between. This CDR3 has 15 amino acids.

The chain links TRBV18 to TRBJ2-1, with 9 bases identical to TRBD1. From germline, CDR1 is KGHSH and CDR2 LQKENI. J gave up 9 bases and V 2 bases, and 11 bases lay outside the gene matches. This CDR3 contains 16 residues. The CDR3 DNA reads TGTGCCAGCTCACCAATGACAGGGGGTAACCTCGGTGAGCAGTTCTTC. This codes for CASSPMTGGNLGEQFF.

The V and J genes are TRBV11-2 and TRBJ2-1; 9 bases line up with TRBD2. V lost 0 bases, J lost 4 bases, and 4 bases stayed unmatched. The CDR3 is 16 residues long. Germline loops: CDR1 SGHAT, CDR2 FQNNGV. CDR3 sequence reads: CASSLELAGLYNEQFF. CDR3 DNA sequence: TGTGCCAGCAGCTTAGAACTAGCGGGCTTATACAATGAGCAGTTCTTC.

The genes are TRBV5-6 and TRBJ1-6, with 10 bases lining up with TRBD1. Trimming cost V 2 bases and J 10 bases; bases outside gene matches: 9. In germline, CDR1 is SGHDT, CDR2 YYEEEE. The CDR3 consists of 16 residues. The DNA of the CDR3 is TGTGCCAGCAGCTTATGGACAGGGGGAGCAGGGTCACCCCTCCACTTT. Amino acids: CASSLWTGGAGSPLHF. Looking up the rest from reference TRBV5-6 and TRBJ1-6 gives the full variable domain: DAGVTQSPTHLIKTRGQQVTLRCSPKSGHDTVSWYQQALGQGPQFIFQYYEEEERQRGNFPDRFSGHQFPNYSSELNVNALLLGDSALYLCASSLWTGGAGSPLHFGNGTRLTVT.

The J gene is TRBJ1-3, the V gene TRBV30; TRBD1 aligns across 7 bases. Germline V gene sequence: CDR1 GTSNPN, CDR2 SVGIG (reference sequence). Trimming removed 2 bases from V and 6 bases from J; junction bases left unmatched: 10. The length of the CDR3 is 15 residues. The CDR3 coding sequence is TGTGCCTGGAGTCTCGACAGGGTATACGAAAACACCATATATTTT. Translation gives CAWSLDRVYENTIYF. The full variable domain, completed using reference TRBV30 and TRBJ1-3, is SQTIHQWPATLVQPVGSPLSLECTVEGTSNPNLYWYRQAAGRGLQLLFYSVGIGQISSEVPQNLSASRPQDRQFILSSKKLLLSDSGFYLCAWSLDRVYENTIYFGEGSWLTVV.

The chain recombines TRBV30 with TRBJ1-2; 7 nucleotides align to TRBD1. The CDR3 extends over 13 amino acids. Germline V gene sequence: CDR1 GTSNPN, CDR2 SVGIG (reference sequence). Losses at the gene ends were 0 bases for V and 10 bases for J; bases not matched to a gene: 8. The CDR3 DNA reads TGTGCCTGGAGTGTAAGACAGGGTAGTTCCTACACCTTC. This codes for CAWSVRQGSSYTF.

This chain links TRBV30 with TRBJ2-7, with a possible D match to TRBD2 (6 bases). The V end was cut by 0 bases, the J end by 7 bases, with 13 bases between. CDR1 and CDR2 (germline): GTSNPN, SVGIG (reference sequence). The CDR3 runs 13 residues. The CDR3 bases are TGTGCCTGGAGTGTAACCGGGACTGATGAGCAGTACTTC. Its translation is CAWSVTGTDEQYF.

This clone was counted a single time. The CDR3 sequence is CSAPQGPNNQPQHF. The DNA of the CDR3 is TGCAGCGCACCCCAGGGCCCCAACAATCAGCCCCAGCATTTT. The chain has TRBV29-1 and TRBJ1-5, with D possibly being TRBD1 (5 bases). The CDR3 covers 14 residues. The V gene's germline CDR1 is SQVTM and CDR2 ANQGSEA. Trimming removed 7 bases from V and 3 bases from J, with 16 bases in between.

This chain links TRBV5-6 with TRBJ1-4, with TRBD1 identical over 8 bases. J was trimmed by 8 bases and V by 4 bases; bases with no gene match: 19. CDR1 is SGHDT, CDR2 YYEEEE, per germline. CDR3 length equals 18 residues. CDR3 in DNA: TGTGCCAGCAGCCCGAATGTGGCTGACAGGGGAATGAGGGAAAAACTGTTTTTT. Translation: CASSPNVADRGMREKLFF.

This clone was observed a single time. The CDR3 DNA follows: TGTGCCAGCAGCTTGGAAGGGGTCTCCTACGAGCAGTACTTC. Its protein is CASSLEGVSYEQYF. The rearrangement uses TRBV5-4 and TRBJ2-7; possible D gene TRBD1, 5 bases. Per germline, CDR1 SGHNT and CDR2 YYREEE (reference sequence). This CDR3 comprises 14 residues. Trimming removed 0 bases at V and 0 bases at J, with 7 bases between.

Turning to this clone: This sample also contains other DNA sequences that code for the same CDR3. The chain employs TRBV6-5 and TRBJ1-1; D perhaps matches TRBD1 (5 bases). Germline values: CDR1 MNHEY, CDR2 SVGAGI. V was clipped by 5 bases and J by 8 bases, with 15 bases between them. The CDR3 covers 13 residues. In DNA form, the CDR3 reads TGTGCCAGCAGTCCGACAGTCCCCAGCGAAGCTTTCTTT. Protein sequence: CASSPTVPSEAFF.